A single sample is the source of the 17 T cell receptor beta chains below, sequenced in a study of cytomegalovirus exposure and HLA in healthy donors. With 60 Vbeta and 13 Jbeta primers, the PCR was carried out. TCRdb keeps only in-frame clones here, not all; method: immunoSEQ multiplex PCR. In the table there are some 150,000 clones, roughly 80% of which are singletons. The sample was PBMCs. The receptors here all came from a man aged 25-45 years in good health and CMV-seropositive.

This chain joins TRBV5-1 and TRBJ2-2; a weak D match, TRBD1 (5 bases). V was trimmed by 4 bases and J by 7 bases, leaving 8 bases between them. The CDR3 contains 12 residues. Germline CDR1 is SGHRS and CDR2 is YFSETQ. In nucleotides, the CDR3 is TGCGCCAGCAGCCCCCAGGGCGGGGAGCTGTTTTTT. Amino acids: CASSPQGGELFF.

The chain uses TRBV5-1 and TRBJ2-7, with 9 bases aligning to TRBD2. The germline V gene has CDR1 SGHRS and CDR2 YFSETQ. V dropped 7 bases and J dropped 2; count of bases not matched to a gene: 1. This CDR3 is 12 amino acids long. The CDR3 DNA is TGCGCCAGCGCTAGCGGGGCCTACGAGCAGTACTTC. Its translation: CASASGAYEQYF.

Here the CDR3 reads CAIGGQRNSPLHF. The DNA of the CDR3 is TGTGCCATTGGTGGACAGCGGAATTCACCCCTCCACTTT. The chain carries TRBV10-3 and TRBJ1-6; TRBD1 is a possible D gene (6 bases). CDR3 length: 13 residues. Per germline, CDR1 ENHRY and CDR2 SYGVKD. V lost 9 bases to trimming and J lost 7 bases, with 13 bases between them.

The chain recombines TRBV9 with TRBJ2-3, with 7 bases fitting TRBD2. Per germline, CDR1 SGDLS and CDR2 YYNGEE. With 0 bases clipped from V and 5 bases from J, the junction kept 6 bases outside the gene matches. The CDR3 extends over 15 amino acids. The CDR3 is CASSVDGGGGDTQYF. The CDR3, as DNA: TGTGCCAGCAGCGTAGATGGCGGGGGAGGAGATACGCAGTATTTT.

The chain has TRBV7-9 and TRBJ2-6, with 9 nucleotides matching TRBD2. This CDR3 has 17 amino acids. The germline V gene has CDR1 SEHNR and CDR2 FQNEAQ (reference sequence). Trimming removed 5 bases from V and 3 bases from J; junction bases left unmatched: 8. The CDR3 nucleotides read TGTGCCAGCAGCCCTGGCGGGGGGGGATATGGGGCCAACGTCCTGACTTTC. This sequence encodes CASSPGGGGYGANVLTF.

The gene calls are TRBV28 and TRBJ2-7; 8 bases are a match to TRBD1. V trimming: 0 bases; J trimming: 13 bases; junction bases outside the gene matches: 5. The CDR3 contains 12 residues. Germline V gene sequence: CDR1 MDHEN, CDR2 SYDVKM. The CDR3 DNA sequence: TGTGCCAGCAGTTTATGGGCAGGGGGCCGATACTTC. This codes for CASSLWAGGRYF. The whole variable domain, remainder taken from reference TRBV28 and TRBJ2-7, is DVKVTQSSRYLVKRTGEKVFLECVQDMDHENMFWYRQDPGLGLRLIYFSYDVKMKEKGDIPEGYSVSREKKERFSLILESASTNQTSMYLCASSLWAGGRYFGPGTRLTVT.

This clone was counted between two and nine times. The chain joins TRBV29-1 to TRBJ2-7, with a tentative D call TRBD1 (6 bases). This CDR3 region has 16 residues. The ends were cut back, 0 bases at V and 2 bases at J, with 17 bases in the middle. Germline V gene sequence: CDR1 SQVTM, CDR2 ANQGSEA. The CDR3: CSVEEKGYRETYEQYF. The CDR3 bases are TGCAGCGTTGAAGAGAAGGGATACAGGGAGACCTACGAGCAGTACTTC.

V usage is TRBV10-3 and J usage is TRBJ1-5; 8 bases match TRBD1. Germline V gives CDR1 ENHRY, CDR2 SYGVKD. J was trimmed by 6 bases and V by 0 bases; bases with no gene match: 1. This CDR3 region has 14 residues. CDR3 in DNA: TGTGCCATCAGTGAGTCAGGACAGGGTCAGCCCCAGCATTTT. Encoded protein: CAISESGQGQPQHF.

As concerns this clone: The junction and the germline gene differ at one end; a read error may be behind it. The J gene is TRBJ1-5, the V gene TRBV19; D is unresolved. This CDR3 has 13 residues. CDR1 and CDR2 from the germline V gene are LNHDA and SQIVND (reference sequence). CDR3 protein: CASTPGSGQPQHF. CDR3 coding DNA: TGTGCGAGTACCCCGGGGTCTGGTCAGCCCCAGCATTTT.

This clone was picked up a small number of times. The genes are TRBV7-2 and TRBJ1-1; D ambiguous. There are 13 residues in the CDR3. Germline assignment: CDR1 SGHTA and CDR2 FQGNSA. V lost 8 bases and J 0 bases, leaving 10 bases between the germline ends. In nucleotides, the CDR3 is TGTGCCAGCTTGCGATCCCTGAACACTGAAGCTTTCTTT. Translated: CASLRSLNTEAFF.

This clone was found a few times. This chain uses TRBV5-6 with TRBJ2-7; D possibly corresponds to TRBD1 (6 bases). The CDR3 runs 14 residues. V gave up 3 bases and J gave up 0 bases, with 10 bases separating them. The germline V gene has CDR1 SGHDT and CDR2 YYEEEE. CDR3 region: CASSSRDNSYEQYF. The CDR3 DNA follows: TGTGCCAGCAGCTCCCGGGACAACTCCTACGAGCAGTACTTC.

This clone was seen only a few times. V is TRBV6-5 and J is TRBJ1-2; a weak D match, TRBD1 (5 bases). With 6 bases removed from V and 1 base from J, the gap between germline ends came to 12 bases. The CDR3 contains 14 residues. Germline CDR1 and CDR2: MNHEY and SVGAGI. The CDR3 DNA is TGTGCCAGCAGAGGACACCCGCTTAACTATGGCTACACCTTC. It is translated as CASRGHPLNYGYTF.

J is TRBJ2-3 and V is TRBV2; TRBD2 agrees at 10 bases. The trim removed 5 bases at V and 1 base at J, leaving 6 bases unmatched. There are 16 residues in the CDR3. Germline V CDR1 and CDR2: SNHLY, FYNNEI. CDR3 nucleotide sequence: TGTGCCAGCAGTAACAGCGGGGGGGGCGGCACAGATACGCAGTATTTT. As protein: CASSNSGGGGTDTQYF.

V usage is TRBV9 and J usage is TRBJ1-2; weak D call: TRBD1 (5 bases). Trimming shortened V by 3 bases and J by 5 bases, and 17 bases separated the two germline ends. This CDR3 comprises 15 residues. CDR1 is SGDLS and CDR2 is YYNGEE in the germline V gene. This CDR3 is CASSAGRAGVYGYTF. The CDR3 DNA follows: TGTGCCAGCAGCGCGGGACGGGCGGGGGTTTATGGCTACACCTTC.

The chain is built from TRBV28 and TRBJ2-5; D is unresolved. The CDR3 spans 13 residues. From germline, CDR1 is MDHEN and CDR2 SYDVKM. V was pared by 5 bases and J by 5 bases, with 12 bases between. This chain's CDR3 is CASSPGSPETQYF. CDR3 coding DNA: TGTGCCAGCAGTCCCGGGTCTCCGGAGACCCAGTACTTC.

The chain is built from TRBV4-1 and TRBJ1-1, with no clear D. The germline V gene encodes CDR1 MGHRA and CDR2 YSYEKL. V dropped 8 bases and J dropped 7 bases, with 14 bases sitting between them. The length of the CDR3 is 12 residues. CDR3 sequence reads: CASATREGEAFF. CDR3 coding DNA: TGCGCCAGCGCGACCCGGGAGGGTGAAGCTTTCTTT.

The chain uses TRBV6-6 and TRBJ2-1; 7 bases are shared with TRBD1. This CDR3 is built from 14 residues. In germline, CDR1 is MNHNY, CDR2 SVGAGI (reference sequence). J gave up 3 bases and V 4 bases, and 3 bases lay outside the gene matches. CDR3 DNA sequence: TGTGCCAGCAGTTCATCAGGGGGCTACAATGAGCAGTTCTTC. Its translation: CASSSSGGYNEQFF.